These 19 T cell receptor beta chains were sequenced from one sample in a study of cytomegalovirus exposure and HLA in healthy donors. PCR amplification relied on 60 Vbeta primers (plus 13 Jbeta primers). Some clones are missing from TCRdb's copy, which holds only in-frame ones; the method was immunoSEQ multiplex PCR. This sample yields about 45,000 clones, of which around two thirds are seen a single time; around 3.4% belongs to the top ten. The sequenced sample consisted of PBMCs. The source is a woman aged 25 to 39 in good health and CMV-seronegative.

This clone was seen a few times. This chain uses TRBV28 with TRBJ2-1, with D perhaps matching TRBD2 (5 bases). Germline V gene lookup returns CDR1 MDHEN and CDR2 SYDVKM. This CDR3 spans 14 amino acids. Between the trimmed V and J ends, which lost 7 bases and 0 bases, there was a span of 10 bases. CDR3 in amino acids: CASILGSSYNEQFF. Here the CDR3 DNA reads TGTGCCAGCATACTGGGGAGCTCCTACAATGAGCAGTTCTTC.

The chain joins TRBV7-2 to TRBJ1-1, with D tentatively TRBD1 (5 bases). Germline V gives CDR1 SGHTA, CDR2 FQGNSA. Deletions cut 5 bases from V and 3 bases from J, with 19 bases between. CDR3 length: 16 amino acids. For the CDR3, the DNA is TGTGCCAGCAGCCCCACCAGGGCTCGGCTGGACACTGAAGCTTTCTTT. Its protein product is CASSPTRARLDTEAFF.

The chain has TRBV6-6 and TRBJ2-7, with a possible D match to TRBD2 (5 bases). The CDR3 consists of 14 residues. CDR1 MNHNY and CDR2 SVGAGI come from the germline V gene (reference sequence). With 0 bases removed from V and 4 bases from J, the gap between germline ends came to 10 bases. The CDR3 DNA is TGTGCCAGCAGTTACTCAGCGGAGAGTTACGAGCAGTACTTC. This sequence encodes CASSYSAESYEQYF.

The rearrangement links TRBV27 to TRBJ1-4, with D possibly TRBD1 on 6 matching bases. Trimming left V 2 bases short and J 3 bases short, with 10 bases between. CDR3 size: 15 residues. Germline loops: CDR1 MNHEY, CDR2 SMNVEV (reference sequence). The CDR3 sequence: CASSLTGRANEKLFF. The CDR3 DNA reads as TGTGCCAGCAGTTTAACAGGGCGGGCTAATGAAAAACTGTTTTTT.

This clone has a single count. V usage is TRBV7-8 and J usage is TRBJ1-2, with 11 bases aligning to TRBD1. Germline trimming cut 4 bases from V and 7 bases from J; bases unmatched to any gene: 11. The CDR3 is 16 amino acids. The germline gives CDR1 SGHVS, CDR2 FQNEAQ. The CDR3 protein is CASSSLLGTGGGGYTF. DNA of the CDR3: TGTGCCAGCAGCTCCCTACTAGGGACAGGGGGAGGTGGCTACACCTTC.

The chain carries TRBV10-3 and TRBJ1-3; possible D gene TRBD1, 6 bases. The V gene's germline CDR1 is ENHRY and CDR2 SYGVKD. V was shortened by 0 bases and J by 0 bases, with 12 bases between the two germline ends. The CDR3 is 17 residues long. The CDR3 sequence: CAISESGQSHSGNTIYF. CDR3 bases: TGTGCCATCAGTGAGTCCGGACAGTCCCACTCTGGAAACACCATATATTTT.

This chain uses TRBV5-1 with TRBJ2-4; perhaps TRBD2 as D (5 bases). CDR3 length: 14 amino acids. With 0 bases removed from V and 7 bases from J, the gap between germline ends came to 11 bases. The germline CDR1 and CDR2 sequences are SGHRS and YFSETQ. The CDR3 sequence: CASSLDGGTNIQYF. In DNA form, the CDR3 reads TGCGCCAGCAGCTTGGACGGAGGAACGAACATTCAGTACTTC. The variable domain in full, with the rest retrieved from reference TRBV5-1 and TRBJ2-4, is KAGVTQTPRYLIKTRGQQVTLSCSPISGHRSVSWYQQTPGQGLQFLFEYFSETQRNKGNFPGRFSGRQFSNSRSEMNVSTLELGDSALYLCASSLDGGTNIQYFGAGTRLSVL.

This clone is medium-sized. The CDR3 loop reads CASSPAYEQYF. CDR3 bases: TGTGCCAGCAGCCCCGCCTACGAGCAGTACTTC. The chain uses TRBV7-2 and TRBJ2-7; no definite D call. Germline V lookup: CDR1 SGHTA, CDR2 FQGNSA. The CDR3 has 11 residues. Trimming left V 5 bases short and J 2 bases short, with 4 bases between.

By share, this clone counts as medium-sized. Compared with germline, one end of the junction differs, possibly owing to a read error. V usage is TRBV6-1 and J usage is TRBJ1-2; no reliable D call. The CDR3 is 11 amino acids. Germline V gene lookup returns CDR1 MNHNS and CDR2 SASEGT. The CDR3 DNA reads TGTGCCAGCAGTTACCCTAGCCCCGGGGTATTC. It translates to CASSYPSPGVF.

The CDR3 DNA sequence: TGTGCCAGCAGCGTGGGACTAGCGGGAGCTCGCACAGATACGCAGTATTTT. It encodes CASSVGLAGARTDTQYF. V gene TRBV13 combines with J gene TRBJ2-3, with TRBD2 matching 14 bases. The germline V gene encodes CDR1 PRHDT and CDR2 FYEKMQ (reference sequence). This CDR3 is built from 17 residues. V was clipped by 5 bases and J by 1 base; unmatched bases: 5.

This chain joins TRBV7-9 and TRBJ2-7; D is perhaps TRBD2 (5 bases). V was cut by 1 base and J by 1 base, with 8 bases left in between. This CDR3 spans 14 amino acids. CDR1 is SEHNR and CDR2 is FQNEAQ in the germline V gene (reference sequence). CDR3 DNA sequence: TGTGCCAGCAGCTTAGGCCGGGGATCCTACGAGCAGTACTTC. As protein: CASSLGRGSYEQYF.

The chain employs TRBV6-5 and TRBJ2-7; 7 nucleotides match TRBD1. V lost 0 bases, J lost 3 bases, and 5 bases stayed unmatched. This CDR3 is built from 15 residues. In germline, CDR1 is MNHEY, CDR2 SVGAGI. The CDR3 nucleotides read TGTGCCAGCAGTTACTCCCTCGACAGGGACTACGAGCAGTACTTC. Its protein product is CASSYSLDRDYEQYF.

The chain links TRBV28 to TRBJ2-7; 11 nucleotides align to TRBD2. V lost 3 bases, J lost 7 bases, and 8 bases stayed unmatched. This CDR3 contains 15 residues. The germline V gene has CDR1 MDHEN and CDR2 SYDVKM. As DNA, the CDR3 is TGTGCCAGCAGTTTGGGTAGCGGGAGGGCCCGAGAGCAGTACTTC. It is translated as CASSLGSGRAREQYF.

The table lists this clone with a few counts. J is TRBJ2-1 and V is TRBV10-2, with TRBD1 identical over 8 bases. Germline CDR1 and CDR2: WSHSY and SAAADI. The CDR3 loop spans 15 amino acids. V gave up 4 bases and J gave up 13 bases; unmatched junction bases: 15. In DNA form, the CDR3 reads TGCGCCAGCAGTGTCCGTCCTCTTGGACAGGGAAACCAGTTCTTC. This encodes CASSVRPLGQGNQFF.

In this sample, this clone turned up a few times. This rearrangement joins TRBV28 to TRBJ2-1; a possible D gene is TRBD2 (6 bases). Looked up from germline, CDR1 is MDHEN and CDR2 is SYDVKM. This CDR3 is built from 12 residues. Trimming left V 7 bases short and J 5 bases short, with 9 bases between. Here the CDR3 reads CASKPGDNEQFF. In DNA form, the CDR3 reads TGTGCCAGCAAACCGGGGGACAATGAGCAGTTCTTC.

This clone has only a few counts. The chain recombines TRBV16 with TRBJ1-3; D remains unclear. The CDR3 totals 15 residues. Trimming took off 0 bases at V and 1 base at J, with 7 bases between the two ends. The germline V gene encodes CDR1 KGHSY and CDR2 FQNENV. This CDR3 reads CASSQSSGSGNTIYF. CDR3 coding DNA: TGTGCCAGCAGCCAATCTAGCGGATCTGGAAACACCATATATTTT.

The chain combines TRBV7-7 with TRBJ2-5; D might be TRBD2 (6 bases). The CDR3 totals 13 residues. Per the germline V gene, CDR1 is SSHAT and CDR2 is FNYEAQ (reference sequence). V shed 3 bases and J shed 6 bases, with 11 bases lying between them. The CDR3 DNA sequence: TGTGCCAGCAGCTTGGCGGGGAGGCAGACCCAGTACTTC. Protein product: CASSLAGRQTQYF.

This clone is medium-sized. The CDR3 DNA follows: TGTGCCTGGAGTGTAATTCCAGGGGGCACTGAAGCTTTCTTT. It is translated as CAWSVIPGGTEAFF. V is TRBV30 and J is TRBJ1-1, with TRBD1 identical over 7 bases. Germline-derived CDR1 and CDR2 are GTSNPN and SVGIG (reference sequence). CDR3 length: 14 residues. J gave up 4 bases and V 0 bases, and 5 bases lay outside the gene matches.

V usage is TRBV5-1 and J usage is TRBJ1-2, with D possibly TRBD1 on 5 matching bases. This CDR3 has 14 residues. CDR1 and CDR2 (germline): SGHRS, YFSETQ. V dropped 4 bases and J dropped 1 base, with 11 bases sitting between them. CDR3 region: CASSPQTDNYGYTF. The CDR3 DNA reads as TGCGCCAGCAGCCCGCAGACAGATAACTATGGCTACACCTTC.